Following are 32 T cell receptor beta chains from one sample sequenced in a study of blood T cells in healthy people across ages. A sample-barcoded 5' primer and a J-beta primer mix were used in a second PCR of roughly 7 to 11 cycles. MiXCR was run by TCRdb on the 5' RACE reads, yielding one entry per CDR3 protein. The sample yields some 790,000 distinct CDR3 sequences, 25% to 30% seen once. The specimen sequenced was blood. Receptors were obtained from a woman older than 75 in good health.

In this sample, this clonotype turned up many times. CDR3 sequence reads: CASSLSLSVNEQFF. In DNA form, the CDR3 reads TGCGCCAGCAGCTTGTCGCTGAGTGTCAATGAGCAGTTCTTC. V and J are TRBV5-1 and TRBJ2-1; D gene unclear. The CDR3 is 14 residues long. V was shortened by 1 base and J by 6 bases, with 11 bases between the two germline ends. CDR1 and CDR2 (germline): SGHRS, YFSETQ.

This clonotype was seen at least ten times. The gene calls are TRBV7-8 and TRBJ1-2; 9 bases are shared with TRBD1. CDR3 length equals 14 residues. V was clipped by 3 bases and J by 6 bases; unmatched bases: 5. From germline, CDR1 is SGHVS and CDR2 FQNEAQ. Here the CDR3 reads CASSFRDRVHGYTF. Here the CDR3 DNA reads TGTGCCAGCAGCTTTAGGGACAGGGTTCATGGCTACACCTTC. The full variable domain, with the rest looked up from reference TRBV7-8 and TRBJ1-2, is GAGVSQSPRYKVAKRGQDVALRCDPISGHVSLFWYQQALGQGPEFLTYFQNEAQLDKSGLPSDRFFAERPEGSVSTLKIQRTQQEDSAVYLCASSFRDRVHGYTFGSGTRLTVV.

The sample holds many counts of this clonotype. The gene calls are TRBV7-8 and TRBJ2-4; D is tentatively TRBD1 or TRBD2 (5 bases each). V was pared by 2 bases and J by 0 bases, with 14 bases between. Germline CDR1 and CDR2: SGHVS and FQNEAQ. The CDR3 spans 17 residues. Here the CDR3 reads CASSLNGGQLAKNIQYF. Here the CDR3 DNA reads TGTGCCAGCAGCTTAAATGGAGGACAACTAGCCAAAAACATTCAGTACTTC.

This clonotype has at least ten counts. V gene TRBV20-1 combines with J gene TRBJ2-7; TRBD2 matches at 7 bases. Germline values: CDR1 DFQATT, CDR2 SNEGSKA (reference sequence). With V trimmed by 0 bases and J by 6 bases, 5 bases remained unmatched. This CDR3 spans 13 amino acids. CDR3 in amino acids: CSARDPGGSEQYF. DNA of the CDR3: TGCAGTGCTAGAGATCCGGGGGGTTCCGAGCAGTACTTC.

The rearrangement links TRBV7-9 to TRBJ1-4; weak D call: TRBD1 (6 bases). CDR3 length: 15 amino acids. CDR1 is SEHNR and CDR2 is FQNEAQ in the germline V gene (reference sequence). The V and J ends lost 4 bases and 8 bases respectively, with 17 bases between them. Here the CDR3 reads CASSSGGGLKEKLFF. The CDR3 bases are TGTGCCAGCAGCTCGGGGGGGGGGCTGAAGGAAAAACTGTTTTTT.

This clonotype has ten or more counts. CDR3 loop: CASSLYRLAGGTDTQYF. The DNA of the CDR3 is TGTGCCAGCAGCCTATACCGACTAGCGGGGGGCACAGATACGCAGTATTTT. The V and J genes are TRBV6-5 and TRBJ2-3, with TRBD2 matching over 12 bases. The V segment lost 6 bases and the J segment 1 base; nucleotides outside the gene matches: 8. The CDR3 is 17 residues long. Germline CDR1 reads MNHEY; CDR2 reads SVGAGI.

This clonotype was seen repeatedly, ten times or more. This chain joins TRBV30 and TRBJ2-5; possibly TRBD2 for D (6 bases). Trimming stripped 0 bases from V and 11 bases from J, with 19 bases between. Germline-derived CDR1 and CDR2 are GTSNPN and SVGIG (reference sequence). The CDR3 consists of 14 residues. The CDR3 nucleotides read TGTGCCTGGAGTGTACCCGGCGGGGTGGGTGAGCAGTACTTC. Its protein is CAWSVPGGVGEQYF. The variable domain in full, completed from reference TRBV30 and TRBJ2-5, reads SQTIHQWPATLVQPVGSPLSLECTVEGTSNPNLYWYRQAAGRGLQLLFYSVGIGQISSEVPQNLSASRPQDRQFILSSKKLLLSDSGFYLCAWSVPGGVGEQYFGPGTRLLVL.

This clonotype was counted only a few times. The chain joins TRBV19 to TRBJ1-1, with TRBD1 matching over 7 bases. The CDR3 is made up of 13 amino acids. The V gene end was trimmed by 6 bases and the J gene end by 4 bases; junction bases not matched to a gene: 5. Germline assignment: CDR1 LNHDA and CDR2 SQIVND (reference sequence). DNA for the CDR3: TGTGCCAGTAGCGCGGACAGGCCCACTGAAGCTTTCTTT. It translates to CASSADRPTEAFF.

The V and J genes are TRBV5-4 and TRBJ2-6; 7 nucleotides match TRBD1. In germline, CDR1 is SGHNT, CDR2 YYREEE (reference sequence). Losses at the gene ends were 3 bases for V and 0 bases for J; bases not matched to a gene: 3. This CDR3 region has 16 residues. This chain's CDR3 is CASSSGTDSGANVLTF. The DNA for the CDR3 is TGTGCCAGCAGCTCCGGGACAGACTCTGGGGCCAACGTCCTGACTTTC.

This clonotype occurred many times. The chain joins TRBV15 to TRBJ1-1; 11 bases align to TRBD1. Per germline, CDR1 LNHNV and CDR2 YYDKDF (reference sequence). The length of the CDR3 is 18 residues. Trimming cost V 5 bases and J 0 bases; bases outside gene matches: 11. This CDR3 is CATSLRPGQGGMNTEAFF. DNA of the CDR3: TGTGCCACCAGCCTTCGACCGGGACAGGGGGGCATGAACACTGAAGCTTTCTTT.

In its sample, this clonotype was seen once. V gene TRBV7-9 combines with J gene TRBJ2-2; D gene unclear. The V gene lost 5 bases and the J gene lost 7 bases, with 8 bases spanning the gap. This CDR3 has 12 amino acids. Germline CDR1 reads SEHNR; CDR2 reads FQNEAQ (reference sequence). CDR3: CASSPSVGELFF. CDR3 bases: TGTGCCAGCAGCCCCTCAGTCGGGGAGCTGTTTTTT.

At least ten counts were recorded for this clonotype. V is TRBV18 and J is TRBJ2-3, with a possible D match to TRBD1 (6 bases). Trimming took off 0 bases at V and 0 bases at J, with 13 bases between the two ends. Germline CDR1 is KGHSH and CDR2 is LQKENI. This CDR3 is built from 17 residues. The CDR3 region has the DNA TGTGCCAGCTCACCACCACCGGGACACCCTAGCACAGATACGCAGTATTTT. Its protein product is CASSPPPGHPSTDTQYF. Together with reference TRBV18 and TRBJ2-3, the CDR3 gives the full variable domain: NAGVMQNPRHLVRRRGQEARLRCSPMKGHSHVYWYRQLPEEGLKFMVYLQKENIIDESGMPKERFSAEFPKEGPSILRIQQVVRGDSAAYFCASSPPPGHPSTDTQYFGPGTRLTVL.

This clonotype has just a few counts. CDR3 bases: TGTGCCAGCAGCCGGGAACCGAACACCGGGGAGCTGTTTTTT. Translating gives CASSREPNTGELFF. The chain links TRBV7-2 to TRBJ2-2; TRBD2 is a possible D gene (5 bases). Trimming shortened V by 5 bases and J by 0 bases, and 7 bases separated the two germline ends. CDR1 and CDR2 (germline): SGHTA, FQGNSA. The CDR3 runs to 14 residues.

The genes are TRBV6-2 or TRBV6-3 and TRBJ2-1, with D hard to call. Judging by the DNA end, TRBJ2-7 fits better; the J call may be wrong. The germline gives CDR1 MNHEY, CDR2 SVGEGT. The CDR3 has 12 amino acids. As DNA, the CDR3 is TGTGCCAGCACCAGCTCCTACAATGAGCAGTACTTC. This codes for CASTSSYNEQYF.

V and J are TRBV7-2 and TRBJ2-1; TRBD2 matches 7 bases. V lost 5 bases to trimming and J lost 0 bases; unmatched junction nucleotides: 1. Per the germline V gene, CDR1 is SGHTA and CDR2 is FQGNSA. The CDR3 length is 14 residues. The CDR3 bases are TGTGCCAGCAGCCGGGGGGTCTCCTACAATGAGCAGTTCTTC. This translates into CASSRGVSYNEQFF.

This clonotype was observed many times. This chain links TRBV10-3 with TRBJ2-7, with 12 bases aligning to TRBD1. Germline loops: CDR1 ENHRY, CDR2 SYGVKD. The CDR3 totals 16 residues. The trim removed 3 bases at V and 2 bases at J, leaving 5 bases unmatched. This CDR3 is CAISETGTGGPYEQYF. The CDR3 nucleotides are TGTGCCATCAGTGAAACGGGGACAGGGGGCCCCTACGAGCAGTACTTC.

This clonotype was counted many times. The J gene is TRBJ2-5, the V gene TRBV21-1; whether TRBD2, the table's D call, matches the DNA was not checked. TRBV21-1 is a pseudogene segment. The CDR3 sequence is 16 residues long. This chain's CDR3 is CASSSFSGGRGETQYF. The DNA for the CDR3 is TGTGCCAGCAGCTCGTTTAGCGGGGGCAGAGGAGAGACCCAGTACTTC.

Worth noting for this clonotype: A read error is possible here, since a much larger clone lies one base away. The chain couples TRBV7-8 to TRBJ2-3; D uncertain. The CDR3 contains 13 residues. Germline assignment: CDR1 SGHVS and CDR2 FQNEAQ. The CDR3 DNA sequence: TGTGCCGGCAGCTCTGGGCCTGGGGATACGCAGTATTTT. Its translation is CAGSSGPGDTQYF.

This clonotype showed up many times. The rearrangement links TRBV7-2 to TRBJ1-2; 8 bases agree with TRBD1. Trimming at V came to 0 bases and at J to 6 bases, leaving 6 bases not matched to a gene. The CDR3 is made up of 15 amino acids. CDR1 is SGHTA and CDR2 is FQGNSA in the germline V gene. CDR3: CASSLAMGQVNGYTF. The CDR3 coding sequence is TGTGCCAGCAGCTTAGCCATGGGACAGGTTAATGGCTACACCTTC.

On this clonotype itself: This may be a read error: a much more frequent sequence differs by one nucleotide. The chain links TRBV7-2 to TRBJ2-1; TRBD2 aligns across 9 bases. The CDR3 length is 16 residues. V gave up 1 base and J gave up 9 bases; unmatched junction bases: 10. CDR1 and CDR2 from the germline V gene are SGHTA and FQGNSA. This CDR3 reads CASSLGIGGGASEQFF. CDR3 DNA sequence: TGTGCCAGCAGCTTAGGGATTGGCGGGGGGGCCTCTGAGCAGTTCTTC.

There are many counts of this clonotype. The rearrangement links TRBV15 to TRBJ2-4; 7 bases agree with TRBD1. There are 17 residues in the CDR3. The junction had 7 bases not matched to a gene; V was cut back by 1 base and J by 1 base. CDR1 LNHNV and CDR2 YYDKDF come from the germline V gene (reference sequence). CDR3 residues: CATSRGTGDSAKNIQYF. CDR3 DNA: TGTGCCACCAGCAGAGGCACAGGGGATTCGGCCAAAAACATTCAGTACTTC.

This clonotype occurred many times. The V gene is TRBV10-3, the J gene TRBJ2-7; 9 nucleotides agree with TRBD1. This CDR3 has 16 amino acids. J was trimmed by 0 bases and V by 2 bases; bases with no gene match: 5. CDR1 ENHRY and CDR2 SYGVKD come from the germline V gene. The CDR3 here is CAISETGGLSSYEQYF. The CDR3 DNA is TGTGCCATCAGTGAGACAGGGGGCCTCAGCTCCTACGAGCAGTACTTC.

This clonotype occurred many times. The rearrangement joins TRBV10-1 to TRBJ1-1; 8 bases are shared with TRBD1. This CDR3 comprises 13 residues. The germline V gene encodes CDR1 WNHNN and CDR2 SYGVQD (reference sequence). Trimming removed 5 bases from V and 5 bases from J; junction bases left unmatched: 4. The CDR3 is CASSSRGRTEAFF. Written as DNA, the CDR3 is TGCGCCAGCAGTAGCAGGGGGCGTACTGAAGCTTTCTTT.

This clonotype was recorded a few times. This chain connects TRBV15 to TRBJ2-1; D is uncertain. Between the trimmed V and J ends, which lost 0 bases and 7 bases, there was a span of 16 bases. This CDR3 comprises 16 residues. The germline V gene has CDR1 LNHNV and CDR2 YYDKDF (reference sequence). The CDR3 loop reads CATSRDKSWVGNEQFF. The CDR3 nucleotides read TGTGCCACCAGCAGAGATAAGTCATGGGTGGGGAATGAGCAGTTCTTC.

A few counts support this clonotype. The genes are TRBV6-2 or TRBV6-3 and TRBJ2-3, with 7 nucleotides matching TRBD1. This CDR3 has 15 residues. CDR1 and CDR2 from the germline V gene are MNHEY and SVGEGT. V was pared by 5 bases and J by 2 bases, with 7 bases of the junction left unmatched. The CDR3 coding sequence is TGTGCCAGCAGTCGCCCGGACAGGTACACAGATACGCAGTATTTT. It encodes CASSRPDRYTDTQYF.

Concerning this clonotype: This may stem from a read error, because a much larger clone lies one nucleotide away. The gene calls are TRBV5-1 and TRBJ2-5; D gene ambiguous. Trimming stripped 10 bases from V and 5 bases from J, with 18 bases between. Germline values: CDR1 SGHRS, CDR2 YFSETQ. This CDR3 has 13 amino acids. CDR3 protein: CAGKATTWETQYF. The CDR3 DNA reads TGCGCCGGCAAGGCGACAACGTGGGAGACCCAGTACTTC.

This clonotype was recorded many times. The V and J genes are TRBV6-6 and TRBJ2-1; TRBD2 matches at 7 bases. Trimming at V came to 7 bases and at J to 2 bases, leaving 2 bases not matched to a gene. Germline assignment: CDR1 MNHNY and CDR2 SVGAGI (reference sequence). The CDR3 totals 13 residues. This chain's CDR3 is CASNGLAYNEQFF. The CDR3 DNA reads as TGTGCCAGCAACGGACTAGCCTACAATGAGCAGTTCTTC.

This clonotype showed up many times. This chain connects TRBV9 to TRBJ2-5; D ambiguous. The germline V and J ends were trimmed by 0 bases and 1 base, with 10 bases remaining between them. CDR1 is SGDLS, CDR2 YYNGEE, per germline. The CDR3 totals 15 residues. CDR3 bases: TGTGCCAGCAGCGTAGATTCCGGGCTCCAAGAGACCCAGTACTTC. Translated, it gives CASSVDSGLQETQYF. The entire variable domain, with the rest obtained from reference TRBV9 and TRBJ2-5, is as follows: DSGVTQTPKHLITATGQRVTLRCSPRSGDLSVYWYQQSLDQGLQFLIQYYNGEERAKGNILERFSAQQFPDLHSELNLSSLELGDSALYFCASSVDSGLQETQYFGPGTRLLVL.

As concerns this clonotype: A read error is possible here, since a much larger clone lies one base away. This chain joins TRBV27 and TRBJ1-2, with unresolved D. This CDR3 has 16 residues. Germline V gene data show CDR1 as MNHEY and CDR2 as SMNVEV (reference sequence). With 5 bases removed from V and 0 bases from J, the gap between germline ends came to 16 bases. This CDR3 is CASSKGLPGTNYGYTF. The CDR3 DNA reads TGTGCCAGCAGTAAGGGCCTCCCGGGAACTAACTATGGCTACACCTTC.

This clonotype was seen ten or more times. The chain links TRBV20-1 to TRBJ2-5; a possible D gene is TRBD1 (6 bases). V lost 5 bases, J lost 0 bases, and 16 bases lay in between. The CDR3 length is 15 residues. CDR1 DFQATT and CDR2 SNEGSKA come from the germline V gene (reference sequence). The CDR3 DNA reads TGCAGTGCTGGCGACTCCGGGACACACCAAGAGACCCAGTACTTC. It translates to CSAGDSGTHQETQYF.

Notes on this clonotype: A much larger clone is a single base away; this may be a read error. V usage is TRBV27 and J usage is TRBJ2-5; no firm D call. CDR1 is MNHEY and CDR2 is SMNVEV in the germline V gene (reference sequence). The CDR3 has 16 residues. The CDR3 spells CANSSSRPSYLETQYF. The CDR3 DNA reads TGTGCCAACAGTAGCTCTCGACCCTCTTATCTAGAGACCCAGTACTTC.

A remark on this clonotype: Since a much larger clone is just one base distant, this may be a read error. The chain uses TRBV5-1 and TRBJ2-1; 7 positions agree with TRBD2. Gene TRBJ2-7 matches the end of the DNA better, so the J call may be wrong. Looked up from germline, CDR1 is SGHRS and CDR2 is YFSETQ. CDR3 length: 16 residues. For the CDR3, the DNA is TGCGCCAGCAGCTTGGAAACGGGGGGACTTTACAATGAGCAGTACTTC. Protein sequence: CASSLETGGLYNEQYF.